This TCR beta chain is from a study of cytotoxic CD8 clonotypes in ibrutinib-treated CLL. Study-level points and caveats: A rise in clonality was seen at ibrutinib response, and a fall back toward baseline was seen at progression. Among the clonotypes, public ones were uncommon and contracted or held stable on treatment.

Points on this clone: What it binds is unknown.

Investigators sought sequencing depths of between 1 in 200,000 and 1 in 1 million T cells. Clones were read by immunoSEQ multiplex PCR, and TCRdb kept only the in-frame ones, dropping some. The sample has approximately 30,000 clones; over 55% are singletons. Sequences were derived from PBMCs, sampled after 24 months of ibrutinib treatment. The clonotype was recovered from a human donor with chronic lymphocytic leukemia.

Written as DNA, the CDR3 is TGTGCCAGCAGCTCGCAAGGGAGAAATCAGCCCCAGCATTTT. Protein: CASSSQGRNQPQHF. V usage is TRBV11-2 and J usage is TRBJ1-5; D gene ambiguous. The CDR3 runs to 14 residues. V was trimmed by 4 bases and J by 4 bases, leaving 11 bases between them. From germline, CDR1 is SGHAT and CDR2 FQNNGV. The full variable domain, its missing parts supplied by reference TRBV11-2 and TRBJ1-5, is EAGVAQSPRYKIIEKRQSVAFWCNPISGHATLYWYQQILGQGPKLLIQFQNNGVVDDSQLPKDRFSAERLKGVDSTLKIQPAKLEDSAVYLCASSSQGRNQPQHFGDGTRLSIL.